The 6 T cell receptor beta chains reported below all come from one sample, sequenced in a study of T cell changes during pregnancy in multiple sclerosis. Method: immunoSEQ multiplex PCR; TCRdb's copy keeps in-frame clones and lacks some. The table has tens of thousands of clones, 80% to 95% seen once. The specimen comprised peripheral blood, sampled in the first trimester of pregnancy. These receptor sequences come from a female donor with multiple sclerosis, enrolled in a pregnancy study.

The chain combines TRBV18 with TRBJ2-1; TRBD2 aligns across 7 bases. V shed 2 bases and J 4 bases; nucleotides not matched to a gene: 8. This CDR3 is 16 amino acids long. Germline CDR1 KGHSH, CDR2 LQKENI. The CDR3 coding sequence is TGTGCCAGCTCACCAGCTGGGCGGGAGTCTTACAATGAGCAGTTCTTC. Amino acid sequence: CASSPAGRESYNEQFF.

V and J are TRBV10-3 and TRBJ1-2; no definite D call. The CDR3 consists of 13 residues. Germline V CDR1 and CDR2: ENHRY, SYGVKD. Trimming shortened V by 2 bases and J by 6 bases, and 10 bases separated the two germline ends. This chain's CDR3 is CAISEAPNDGYTF. The DNA for the CDR3 is TGTGCCATCAGTGAGGCGCCCAATGATGGCTACACCTTC.

The chain combines TRBV11-2 with TRBJ2-7; the D is unclear. The CDR3 sequence is 13 residues long. The V end lost 4 bases, the J end lost 2 bases, and 9 bases lay between the germline ends. Germline V gene lookup returns CDR1 SGHAT and CDR2 FQNNGV. The CDR3 nucleotides read TGTGCCAGCAGCTCTGAGTTGGCCTACGAGCAGTACTTC. Its translation: CASSSELAYEQYF.

V is TRBV10-1 and J is TRBJ1-2, with 7 positions matching TRBD1. This CDR3 has 15 residues. V lost 3 bases to trimming and J lost 2 bases; unmatched junction nucleotides: 6. Germline-derived CDR1 and CDR2 are WNHNN and SYGVQD (reference sequence). The CDR3 DNA sequence: TGCGCCAGCAGTGACTCGACAGGGCCCAACTATGGCTACACCTTC. As protein: CASSDSTGPNYGYTF.

The chain uses TRBV9 and TRBJ2-1; the D gene is possibly TRBD2 (6 bases). CDR1 SGDLS and CDR2 YYNGEE come from the germline V gene. V gave up 3 bases and J gave up 2 bases, with 9 bases separating them. The CDR3 is 14 amino acids. CDR3 in amino acids: CASSAAGPYNEQFF. CDR3 nucleotides: TGTGCCAGCAGCGCGGCGGGACCCTACAATGAGCAGTTCTTC. The full variable domain, rest sourced from reference TRBV9 and TRBJ2-1, is DSGVTQTPKHLITATGQRVTLRCSPRSGDLSVYWYQQSLDQGLQFLIQYYNGEERAKGNILERFSAQQFPDLHSELNLSSLELGDSALYFCASSAAGPYNEQFFGPGTRLTVL.

The chain has TRBV19 and TRBJ2-1; 10 bases match TRBD2. Germline CDR1 reads LNHDA; CDR2 reads SQIVND (reference sequence). The CDR3 totals 15 residues. J lost 0 bases, V lost 10 bases, and 6 bases had no gene match. CDR3 sequence: CATRTSGRSYNEQFF. The CDR3 nucleotides read TGTGCCACTCGGACTAGCGGCCGCTCCTACAATGAGCAGTTCTTC.